This T cell receptor (beta chain) comes out of a study of glioma-infiltrating T cells after dendritic cell vaccination. The CDR3 is 14 amino acids. The V and J ends lost 0 bases and 3 bases, in that order; junction bases with no gene match: 2. CDR1 SEHNR and CDR2 FQNEAQ come from the germline V gene (reference sequence). Measured with immunoSEQ multiplex PCR; TCRdb has only the in-frame clones, and not every one. In the table there are 60,000 to 70,000 clones, around 86% of which are singletons. The receptor comes from a human donor with glioblastoma. Sequenced here: blood, sampled before dendritic cell vaccination. The gene calls are TRBV7-9 and TRBJ2-7; 7 bases align to TRBD1. The CDR3, as DNA: TGTGCCAGCAGCTTAGCGGGACAGAGCTACGAGCAGTACTTC. Protein: CASSLAGQSYEQYF.